Each of the 27 T cell receptor beta chains below was sequenced from the same sample in a study of blood T cell repertoires in COVID-19. The repertoire was sequenced with immunoSEQ multiplex PCR; TCRdb's copy has only in-frame clones and lacks some. Here the sample spans more than 60,000 clones, 75% to 90% being singletons. Source material: peripheral blood. These receptors all stem from a woman in her forties or fifties with active COVID-19.

This chain links TRBV11-2 with TRBJ2-1; 9 positions match TRBD2. Per the germline V gene, CDR1 is SGHAT and CDR2 is FQNNGV. Germline trimming cut 3 bases from V and 10 bases from J; bases unmatched to any gene: 7. This CDR3 contains 14 residues. The CDR3 is CASSLGTSSGEQFF. The CDR3, as DNA: TGTGCCAGCAGCTTGGGGACTAGCTCCGGGGAGCAGTTCTTC.

V gene TRBV10-3 combines with J gene TRBJ1-2; D ambiguous. Trimming stripped 0 bases from V and 0 bases from J, with 5 bases between. Germline V gene sequence: CDR1 ENHRY, CDR2 SYGVKD. The CDR3 length is 14 residues. This CDR3 reads CAISESPANYGYTF. CDR3 sequence (DNA): TGTGCCATCAGTGAGTCGCCAGCTAACTATGGCTACACCTTC.

The chain has TRBV28 and TRBJ1-2, with TRBD1 as a possible D gene (5 bases). CDR3 length: 14 residues. Per the germline V gene, CDR1 is MDHEN and CDR2 is SYDVKM. The V and J ends lost 4 bases and 3 bases respectively, with 12 bases between them. In nucleotides, the CDR3 is TGTGCCAGCAGTTCCTCGGGGGATTACTATGGCTACACCTTC. This sequence encodes CASSSSGDYYGYTF.

This chain's CDR3 is CASSQGERETQYF. CDR3 sequence (DNA): TGTGCCAGCAGCCAGGGGGAGCGGGAGACCCAGTACTTC. This rearrangement joins TRBV11-2 to TRBJ2-5; 7 bases align to TRBD1. Germline CDR1 and CDR2: SGHAT and FQNNGV. J gave up 5 bases and V 5 bases, and 5 bases lay outside the gene matches. CDR3 length: 13 amino acids.

A single count supports this clone. The V call is TRBV5-6, the J call TRBJ2-1; 12 nucleotides agree with TRBD2. CDR1 is SGHDT, CDR2 YYEEEE, per germline. This CDR3 spans 15 amino acids. V trimming: 4 bases; J trimming: 5 bases; junction bases outside the gene matches: 4. Here the CDR3 reads CASSPGLAGHNEQFF. The CDR3 DNA is TGTGCCAGCAGCCCGGGACTAGCGGGCCACAATGAGCAGTTCTTC.

The chain recombines TRBV2 with TRBJ1-1; possible D gene TRBD1, 5 bases. Germline lookup yields CDR1 SNHLY and CDR2 FYNNEI. Trimming left V 8 bases short and J 1 base short, with 8 bases between. The CDR3 loop spans 12 amino acids. CDR3 protein: CASGGRNTEAFF. In DNA, the CDR3 is TGTGCCAGCGGGGGGAGGAACACTGAAGCTTTCTTT.

The chain links TRBV3-1 (or the pseudogene TRBV3-2) to TRBJ2-7; 9 nucleotides match TRBD2. The CDR3 covers 16 residues. CDR1 and CDR2 (germline): LGHDT, YNNKEL (reference sequence). V was clipped by 0 bases and J by 13 bases; unmatched bases: 16. The CDR3 reads CASSQDRIAGVAHQYF. CDR3 bases: TGTGCCAGCAGCCAAGATAGGATAGCGGGAGTGGCCCACCAATACTTC.

The V call is TRBV11-2, the J call TRBJ2-1; D ambiguous. The ends were cut back, 1 base at V and 5 bases at J, with 9 bases in the middle. Germline CDR1 SGHAT, CDR2 FQNNGV. There are 14 residues in the CDR3. The CDR3 here is CASSLAPQNNEQFF. CDR3 DNA: TGTGCCAGCAGCTTAGCTCCGCAGAACAATGAGCAGTTCTTC.

The V and J genes are TRBV6-4 and TRBJ1-2; TRBD1 agrees at 7 bases. Germline CDR1 is MRHNA and CDR2 is SNTAGT. Losses at the gene ends were 4 bases for V and 4 bases for J; bases not matched to a gene: 3. This CDR3 spans 13 amino acids. The CDR3 loop reads CASSGQGGYGYTF. CDR3 nucleotides: TGTGCCAGCAGTGGACAGGGAGGCTATGGCTACACCTTC.

The chain is built from TRBV5-1 and TRBJ1-4, with D perhaps TRBD1 (6 bases). Trimming stripped 3 bases from V and 3 bases from J, with 12 bases between. This CDR3 contains 15 residues. Germline assignment: CDR1 SGHRS and CDR2 YFSETQ. CDR3 nucleotides: TGCGCCAGCAGCTCTGGACAGATGCCTAATGAAAAACTGTTTTTT. Protein product: CASSSGQMPNEKLFF. Full variable domain (rest looked up from reference TRBV5-1 and TRBJ1-4): KAGVTQTPRYLIKTRGQQVTLSCSPISGHRSVSWYQQTPGQGLQFLFEYFSETQRNKGNFPGRFSGRQFSNSRSEMNVSTLELGDSALYLCASSSGQMPNEKLFFGSGTQLSVL.

The chain uses TRBV5-1 and TRBJ2-2, with D perhaps matching TRBD1 (5 bases). V was cut by 4 bases and J by 4 bases, with 14 bases left in between. The CDR3 contains 15 residues. The germline V gene has CDR1 SGHRS and CDR2 YFSETQ. Here the CDR3 DNA reads TGCGCCAGCAGCCGGCAGGGCTGGGGCACCGGGGAGCTGTTTTTT. As protein: CASSRQGWGTGELFF.

The chain combines TRBV7-4 with TRBJ2-1; perhaps TRBD2 as D (5 bases). Between the trimmed V and J ends, which lost 6 bases and 5 bases, there was a span of 20 bases. Germline values: CDR1 SGHVT, CDR2 SQSDAQ. This CDR3 comprises 16 residues. CDR3 sequence reads: CASRPTEQAANNEQFF. CDR3 nucleotide sequence: TGTGCCAGCAGGCCCACTGAGCAAGCGGCGAACAATGAGCAGTTCTTC. The full variable domain, completed using reference TRBV7-4 and TRBJ2-1, is GAGVSQSPRYKVAKRGRDVALRCDSISGHVTLYWYRQTLGQGSEVLTYSQSDAQRDKSGRPSGRFSAERPERSVSTLKIQRTEQGDSAVYLCASRPTEQAANNEQFFGPGTRLTVL.

The rearrangement uses TRBV6-5 and TRBJ2-2; possible D gene TRBD1, 6 bases. The V gene lost 2 bases and the J gene lost 3 bases, with 7 bases spanning the gap. Germline V gives CDR1 MNHEY, CDR2 SVGAGI. The CDR3 has 14 residues. CDR3 sequence: CASSYTGYTGELFF. In DNA form, the CDR3 reads TGTGCCAGCAGTTACACAGGGTACACCGGGGAGCTGTTTTTT.

The chain links TRBV9 to TRBJ2-3; 9 bases map to TRBD1. The CDR3 extends over 14 amino acids. Unmatched junction bases numbered 6, after V lost 4 bases and J lost 6 bases. Germline assignment: CDR1 SGDLS and CDR2 YYNGEE. CDR3: CASSNRDRDDTQYF. Written as DNA, the CDR3 is TGTGCCAGCAGCAACCGGGACAGGGATGATACGCAGTATTTT.

The chain joins TRBV13 to TRBJ2-5; 14 bases match TRBD2. Looked up from germline, CDR1 is PRHDT and CDR2 is FYEKMQ (reference sequence). V shed 5 bases, J shed 4 bases, and the junction held 6 bases outside the gene matches. This CDR3 spans 16 amino acids. Written as DNA, the CDR3 is TGTGCCAGCAGCGCCGGACTAGCGGGAGGTGGAGAGACCCAGTACTTC. This sequence encodes CASSAGLAGGGETQYF.

V is TRBV12-2 and J is TRBJ2-7; the listed D gene, TRBD2, was not tested against the DNA. TRBV12-2 is reported as a pseudogene. This CDR3 has 15 amino acids. CDR3 residues: CASRPSGTSLGEQYF. CDR3 in DNA: TGTGCAAGTCGCCCAAGCGGAACTAGCTTGGGCGAGCAGTACTTC.

This chain joins TRBV4-1 and TRBJ1-6; D remains ambiguous. The length of the CDR3 is 13 residues. Trimming cost V 0 bases and J 15 bases, with 12 bases left between them. The V gene's germline CDR1 is MGHRA and CDR2 YSYEKL. CDR3 loop: CASSQETRRVLHF. The CDR3 nucleotides are TGCGCCAGCAGCCAAGAAACGAGGAGGGTCCTCCACTTT.

The chain joins TRBV12-5 to TRBJ1-1; 7 bases map to TRBD1. J was trimmed by 0 bases and V by 1 base; bases with no gene match: 5. Germline values: CDR1 LGHNT, CDR2 FRNRAP. The CDR3 covers 16 residues. The CDR3 region is CASGLARGPVNTEAFF. CDR3 in DNA: TGTGCTAGTGGTTTGGCGAGGGGGCCGGTGAACACTGAAGCTTTCTTT.

This sequence joins TRBV4-2 and TRBJ2-1; no firm D call. Trimming removed 5 bases from V and 0 bases from J, with 14 bases in between. There are 16 residues in the CDR3. Germline lookup yields CDR1 LGHNA and CDR2 YNFKEQ. CDR3 sequence reads: CASSIRGGSSYNEQFF. Here the CDR3 DNA reads TGTGCCAGCAGCATCCGTGGCGGAAGCTCCTACAATGAGCAGTTCTTC.

The rearrangement links TRBV30 to TRBJ1-4; TRBD1 aligns across 10 bases. Trimming removed 3 bases from V and 2 bases from J; junction bases left unmatched: 15. Germline V CDR1 and CDR2: GTSNPN, SVGIG (reference sequence). The CDR3 spans 19 residues. The CDR3 region is CAWRSLVGQGSGTNEKLFF. The CDR3, as DNA: TGTGCCTGGAGATCCCTTGTGGGACAGGGGTCCGGTACTAATGAAAAACTGTTTTTT.

This clone was detected only a few times. The rearrangement joins TRBV2 to TRBJ2-1, with 10 bases matching TRBD2. This CDR3 contains 13 residues. The germline V gene has CDR1 SNHLY and CDR2 FYNNEI. Trimming cost V 7 bases and J 4 bases; bases outside gene matches: 1. The CDR3, as DNA: TGTGCCAGCAAGCGGGAGGGTTACAATGAGCAGTTCTTC. This codes for CASKREGYNEQFF.

This rearrangement joins TRBV6-5 to TRBJ1-1; D is ambiguous. Trimming removed 0 bases at V and 5 bases at J, with 16 bases between. The CDR3 is 16 residues long. The germline gives CDR1 MNHEY, CDR2 SVGAGI. CDR3: CASSYSSAPGWTEAFF. In nucleotides, the CDR3 is TGTGCCAGCAGTTACTCGAGCGCTCCTGGATGGACTGAAGCTTTCTTT.

This chain uses TRBV27 with TRBJ1-5; no definite D call. Trimming removed 3 bases at V and 3 bases at J, with 12 bases between. CDR3 length: 15 residues. Germline V gene lookup returns CDR1 MNHEY and CDR2 SMNVEV (reference sequence). CDR3 in DNA: TGTGCCAGCAGTTTGGTTGGAGGGAACAATCAGCCCCAGCATTTT. Its protein product is CASSLVGGNNQPQHF.

The CDR3 region is CASSKETGSNTGELFF. The CDR3 region has the DNA TGTGCCAGCAGCAAGGAAACAGGGAGTAACACCGGGGAGCTGTTTTTT. The chain uses TRBV11-1 and TRBJ2-2, with D maybe TRBD1 (6 bases). The length of the CDR3 is 16 residues. V dropped 5 bases and J dropped 2 bases, with 15 bases sitting between them. Per the germline V gene, CDR1 is SGHAT and CDR2 is FQDESV (reference sequence). The variable domain in full, completed from reference TRBV11-1 and TRBJ2-2, reads EAEVAQSPRYKITEKSQAVAFWCDPISGHATLYWYRQILGQGPELLVQFQDESVVDDSQLPKDRFSAERLKGVDSTLKIQPAELGDSAMYLCASSKETGSNTGELFFGEGSRLTVL.

This clone was seen once. The V gene is TRBV18, the J gene TRBJ2-1; 7 nucleotides line up with TRBD1. J lost 2 bases, V lost 5 bases, and 9 bases had no gene match. CDR1 is KGHSH, CDR2 LQKENI, per germline. The CDR3 consists of 16 residues. CDR3 residues: CASSSQGRTTYNEQFF. DNA of the CDR3: TGTGCCAGCTCATCACAGGGGCGAACGACCTACAATGAGCAGTTCTTC.

This clone appeared a single time. This rearrangement joins TRBV7-3 to TRBJ2-1; 7 positions agree with TRBD1. The CDR3 length is 15 residues. Germline CDR1 reads SGHTA; CDR2 reads FQGTGA. V dropped 4 bases and J dropped 5; count of bases not matched to a gene: 8. CDR3 sequence reads: CASSYPGQNDNEQFF. CDR3 nucleotides: TGTGCCAGCAGCTACCCGGGACAGAACGACAATGAGCAGTTCTTC.

The rearrangement uses TRBV3-1 (or the pseudogene TRBV3-2) and TRBJ2-3; D gene ambiguous. Trimming took 1 base from V and 1 from J, leaving 18 bases between them. This CDR3 comprises 18 residues. Germline V gene data show CDR1 as LGHDT and CDR2 as YNNKEL (reference sequence). This chain's CDR3 is CASSQAGGRLSGTDTQYF. The CDR3 DNA sequence: TGTGCCAGCAGCCAAGCAGGTGGCAGGCTATCTGGCACAGATACGCAGTATTTT.